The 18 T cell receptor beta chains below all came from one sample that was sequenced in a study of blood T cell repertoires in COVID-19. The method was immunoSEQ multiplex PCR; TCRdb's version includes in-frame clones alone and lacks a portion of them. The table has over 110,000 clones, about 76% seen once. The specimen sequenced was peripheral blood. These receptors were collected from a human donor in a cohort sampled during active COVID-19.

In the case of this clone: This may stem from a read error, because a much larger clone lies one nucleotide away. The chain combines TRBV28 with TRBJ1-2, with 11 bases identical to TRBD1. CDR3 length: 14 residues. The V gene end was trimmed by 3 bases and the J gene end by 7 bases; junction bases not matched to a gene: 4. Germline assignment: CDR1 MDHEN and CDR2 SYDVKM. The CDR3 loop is CASSFLDRGLGYTF. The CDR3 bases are TGTGCCAGCAGTTTCCTGGACAGGGGGCTTGGCTACACCTTC.

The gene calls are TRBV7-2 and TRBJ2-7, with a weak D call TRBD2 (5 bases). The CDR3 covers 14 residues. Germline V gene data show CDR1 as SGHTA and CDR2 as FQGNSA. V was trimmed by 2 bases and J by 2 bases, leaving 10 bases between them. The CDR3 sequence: CASSLKGVTYEQYF. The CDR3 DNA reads TGTGCCAGCAGCTTAAAGGGAGTGACCTACGAGCAGTACTTC.

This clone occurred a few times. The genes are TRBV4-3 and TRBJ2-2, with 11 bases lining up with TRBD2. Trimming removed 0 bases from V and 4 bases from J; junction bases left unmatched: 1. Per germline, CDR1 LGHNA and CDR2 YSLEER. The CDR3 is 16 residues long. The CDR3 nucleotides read TGCGCCAGCAGCCAAGATAGCGGGAGGGGCACCGGGGAGCTGTTTTTT. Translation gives CASSQDSGRGTGELFF.

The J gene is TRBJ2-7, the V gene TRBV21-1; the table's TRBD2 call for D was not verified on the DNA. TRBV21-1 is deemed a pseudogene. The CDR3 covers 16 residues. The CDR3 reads CASSKVTTSGFYEQYF. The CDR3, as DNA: TGTGCCAGCAGCAAAGTTACCACTAGCGGGTTCTACGAGCAGTACTTC.

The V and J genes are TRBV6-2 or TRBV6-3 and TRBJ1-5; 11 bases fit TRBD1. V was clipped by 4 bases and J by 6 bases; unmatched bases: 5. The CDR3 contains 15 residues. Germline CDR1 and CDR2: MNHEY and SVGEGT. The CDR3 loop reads CASSSGQGVGQPQHF. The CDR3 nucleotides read TGTGCCAGCAGTTCGGGACAGGGGGTCGGTCAGCCCCAGCATTTT.

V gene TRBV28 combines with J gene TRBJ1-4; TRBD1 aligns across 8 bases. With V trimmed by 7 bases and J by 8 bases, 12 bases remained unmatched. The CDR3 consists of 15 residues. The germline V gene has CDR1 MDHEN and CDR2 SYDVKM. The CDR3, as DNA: TGTGCCAGCAATCGACAGGGGCCGCTTGGGGAAAAACTGTTTTTT. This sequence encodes CASNRQGPLGEKLFF.

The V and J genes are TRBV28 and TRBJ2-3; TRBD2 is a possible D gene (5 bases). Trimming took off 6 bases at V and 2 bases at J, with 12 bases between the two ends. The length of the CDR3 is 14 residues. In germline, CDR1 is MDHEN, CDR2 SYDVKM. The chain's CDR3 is CASSGLNPTDTQYF. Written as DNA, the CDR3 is TGTGCCAGCAGCGGACTTAACCCCACAGATACGCAGTATTTT.

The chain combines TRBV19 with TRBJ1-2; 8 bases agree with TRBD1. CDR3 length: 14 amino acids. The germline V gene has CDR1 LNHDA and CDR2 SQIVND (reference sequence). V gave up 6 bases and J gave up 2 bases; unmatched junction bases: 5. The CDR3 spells CASSTDRANYGYTF. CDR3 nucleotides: TGTGCCAGTAGCACGGACAGGGCAAACTATGGCTACACCTTC. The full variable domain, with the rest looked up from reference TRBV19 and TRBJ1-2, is DGGITQSPKYLFRKEGQNVTLSCEQNLNHDAMYWYRQDPGQGLRLIYYSQIVNDFQKGDIAEGYSVSREKKESFPLTVTSAQKNPTAFYLCASSTDRANYGYTFGSGTRLTVV.

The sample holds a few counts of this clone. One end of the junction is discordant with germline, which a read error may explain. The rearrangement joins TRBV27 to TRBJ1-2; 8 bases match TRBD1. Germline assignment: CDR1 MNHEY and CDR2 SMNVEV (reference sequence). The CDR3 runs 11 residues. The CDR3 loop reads CASSPLGQGPF. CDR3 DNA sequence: TGTGCCAGCAGTCCACTCGGACAGGGTCCCTTC.

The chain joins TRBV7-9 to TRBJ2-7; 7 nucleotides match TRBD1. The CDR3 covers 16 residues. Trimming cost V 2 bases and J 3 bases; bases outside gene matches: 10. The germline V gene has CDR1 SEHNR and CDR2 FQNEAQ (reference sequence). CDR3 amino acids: CASSLSGRQGVYEQYF. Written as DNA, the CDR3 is TGTGCCAGCAGCTTATCCGGCAGACAGGGTGTCTACGAGCAGTACTTC.

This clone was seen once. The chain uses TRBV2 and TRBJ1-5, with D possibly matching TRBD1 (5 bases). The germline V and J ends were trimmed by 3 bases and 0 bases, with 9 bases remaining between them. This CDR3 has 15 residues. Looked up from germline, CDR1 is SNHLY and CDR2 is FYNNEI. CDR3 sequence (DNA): TGTGCCAGCAGTGAGGGGCCCTATAGCAATCAGCCCCAGCATTTT. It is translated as CASSEGPYSNQPQHF.

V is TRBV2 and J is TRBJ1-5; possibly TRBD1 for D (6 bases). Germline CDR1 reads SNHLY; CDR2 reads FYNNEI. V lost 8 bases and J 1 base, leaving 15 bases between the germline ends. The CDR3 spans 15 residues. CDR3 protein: CASQGTSLSNQPQHF. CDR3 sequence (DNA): TGTGCCAGCCAGGGGACCTCTTTGAGCAATCAGCCCCAGCATTTT.

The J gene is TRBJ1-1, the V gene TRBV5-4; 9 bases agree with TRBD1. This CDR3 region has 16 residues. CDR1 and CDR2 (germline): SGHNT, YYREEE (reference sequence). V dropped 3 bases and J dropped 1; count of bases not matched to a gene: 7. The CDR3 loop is CASSSGTGRSNTEAFF. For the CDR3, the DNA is TGTGCCAGCAGCTCCGGGACAGGGAGATCGAACACTGAAGCTTTCTTT.

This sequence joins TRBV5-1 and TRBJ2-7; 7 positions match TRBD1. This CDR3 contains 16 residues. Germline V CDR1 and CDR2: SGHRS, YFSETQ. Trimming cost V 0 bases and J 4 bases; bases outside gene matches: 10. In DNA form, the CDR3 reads TGCGCCAGCAGCTTGGCTCGACAGGGTAGCAGGTACGAGCAGTACTTC. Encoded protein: CASSLARQGSRYEQYF.

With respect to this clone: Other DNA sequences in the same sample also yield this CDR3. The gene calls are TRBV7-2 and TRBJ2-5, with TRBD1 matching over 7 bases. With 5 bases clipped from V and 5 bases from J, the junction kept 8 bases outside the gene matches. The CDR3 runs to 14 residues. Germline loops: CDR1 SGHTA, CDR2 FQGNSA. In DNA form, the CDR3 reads TGTGCCAGCAGCCCGCGACAGGGTAGGGAGACCCAGTACTTC. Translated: CASSPRQGRETQYF.

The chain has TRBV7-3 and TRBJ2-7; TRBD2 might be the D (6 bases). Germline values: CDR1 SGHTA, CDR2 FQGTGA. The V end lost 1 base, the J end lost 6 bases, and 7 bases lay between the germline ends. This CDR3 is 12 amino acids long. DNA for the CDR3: TGTGCCAGCAGCTTAATGGGGGGCGAGCAGTACTTC. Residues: CASSLMGGEQYF.

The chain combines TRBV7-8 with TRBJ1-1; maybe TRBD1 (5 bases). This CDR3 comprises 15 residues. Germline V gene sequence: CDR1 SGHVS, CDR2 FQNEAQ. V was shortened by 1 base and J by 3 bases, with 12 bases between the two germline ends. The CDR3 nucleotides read TGTGCCAGCAGCTTAGAAGCAGGGCAGGACACTGAAGCTTTCTTT. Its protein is CASSLEAGQDTEAFF.

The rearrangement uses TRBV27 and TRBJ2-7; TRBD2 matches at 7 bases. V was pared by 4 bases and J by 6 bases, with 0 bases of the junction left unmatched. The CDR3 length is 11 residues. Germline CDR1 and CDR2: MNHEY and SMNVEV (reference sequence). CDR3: CASSSSGEQYF. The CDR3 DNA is TGTGCCAGCAGTTCTAGCGGCGAGCAGTACTTC.